Listed below are T cell receptor beta chains from one sample, sequenced in a study of identical twins. TCRdb called the 5' RACE reads again in MiXCR, with one record for every CDR3 protein. Of some 1,700,000 distinct CDR3 sequences detected, 25% to 35% appear once; the ten largest clones hold approximately 0.25%. The sequenced sample consisted of cord blood. All receptors come from a newborn girl in good health. CDR3s include the opening cysteine and the closing phenylalanine or tryptophan.

TRBJ2-5,TRBV28,CASSFFAGGNQYF
TRBJ1-1,TRBV29-1,CSVGPGGGTEAFF
TRBJ1-1,TRBV4-1,CASSQSWGDTEAFF
TRBJ1-5,TRBV6-1,CASTSRDRANQPQHF
TRBJ1-2,TRBV4-1,CASSQYGGSDHYGYTF
TRBJ2-2,TRBV29-1,CSVARGGRLNTGELFF
TRBJ2-7,TRBV20-1,CSASRDRENEQYF
TRBJ2-3,TRBV5-1,CANSERDADTQYF
TRBJ2-2,TRBV5-1,CASRIGTIANTGELFF
TRBJ2-5,TRBV10-1,CASSAGFQETQYF
TRBJ2-7,TRBV30,CAWSVVGTGSYEQYF
TRBJ2-1,TRBV3-1,CASSQDPGGNEQFF
TRBJ1-1,TRBV20-1,CSAYDRSEAFF
TRBJ2-3,TRBV5-1,CASSLESPLRSDTQYF
TRBJ2-1,TRBV11-1,CASSFLRLAGGPLSSYNEQFF
TRBJ1-5,TRBV6-6,CASSNRQGRVYQPQHF
TRBJ2-7,TRBV4-1,CASSQYFSSGRRYEQYF
TRBJ2-5,TRBV20-1,CSVTQSRGETQYF
TRBJ2-5,TRBV7-9,CASSLSSSGRAGEQYF
TRBJ2-1,TRBV5-6,CASSLSWPGGEQFF
TRBJ2-3,TRBV20-1,CSASSGTGLADTQYF
TRBJ2-6,TRBV5-4,CASSIQVTNSGANVLTF
TRBJ2-1,TRBV20-1,CSASMPSGGRHNEQFF
TRBJ2-7,TRBV4-1,CASSQIGGGAYEQYF
TRBJ2-7,TRBV20-1,CSARPPDRGFYEQYF
TRBJ2-1,TRBV7-2,CASSLAAITYNEQFF
TRBJ1-4,TRBV5-1,CASSPDSPTNEKLFF
TRBJ2-3,TRBV20-1,CSARWGPTDTQYF
TRBJ2-1,TRBV20-1,CSCPGDNEQFF
-,TRBV4-1,CASSRVASEQYF
TRBJ2-3,TRBV4-2,CASSQGSPLLDTQYF
TRBJ2-5,TRBV5-6,CASSFREGSWEQYF
TRBJ1-6,TRBV20-1,CSARTGPNSPLHF
TRBJ1-6,TRBV29-1,CSVVVVGVLHF
TRBJ1-1,TRBV29-1,CSVERLLNTEAFF
TRBJ2-1,TRBV6-1,CASRRLLGGRVHNEQFF
TRBJ1-1,TRBV6-5,CASSYRVQGRTEAFF